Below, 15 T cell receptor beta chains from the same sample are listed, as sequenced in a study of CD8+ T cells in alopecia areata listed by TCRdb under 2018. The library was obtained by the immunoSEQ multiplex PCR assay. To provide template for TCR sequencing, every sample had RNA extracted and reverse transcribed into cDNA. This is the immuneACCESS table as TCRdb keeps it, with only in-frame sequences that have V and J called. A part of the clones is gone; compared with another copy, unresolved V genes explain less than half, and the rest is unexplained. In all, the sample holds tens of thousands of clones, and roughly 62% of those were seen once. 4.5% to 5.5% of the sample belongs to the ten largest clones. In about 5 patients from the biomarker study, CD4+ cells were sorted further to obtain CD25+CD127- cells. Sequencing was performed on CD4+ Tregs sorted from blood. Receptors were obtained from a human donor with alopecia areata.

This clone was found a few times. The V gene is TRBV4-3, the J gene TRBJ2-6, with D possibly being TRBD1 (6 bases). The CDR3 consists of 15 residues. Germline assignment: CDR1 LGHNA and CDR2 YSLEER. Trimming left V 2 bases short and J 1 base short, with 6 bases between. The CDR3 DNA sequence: TGCGCCAGCAGCCAACAGGGGTCTGGGGCCAACGTCCTGACTTTC. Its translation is CASSQQGSGANVLTF.

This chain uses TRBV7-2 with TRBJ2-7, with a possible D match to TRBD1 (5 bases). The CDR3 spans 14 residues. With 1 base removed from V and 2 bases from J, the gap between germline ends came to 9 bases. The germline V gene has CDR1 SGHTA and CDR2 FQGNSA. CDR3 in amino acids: CASSLGTRAYEQYF. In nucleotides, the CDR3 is TGTGCCAGCAGCTTAGGGACACGAGCCTACGAGCAGTACTTC.

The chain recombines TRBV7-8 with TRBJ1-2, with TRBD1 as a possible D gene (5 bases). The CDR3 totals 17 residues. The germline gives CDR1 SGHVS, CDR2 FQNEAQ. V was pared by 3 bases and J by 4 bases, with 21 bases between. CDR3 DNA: TGTGCCAGCAGCTTTAAGGCAGGGAAGAGTCTCGGCTATGGCTACACCTTC. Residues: CASSFKAGKSLGYGYTF.

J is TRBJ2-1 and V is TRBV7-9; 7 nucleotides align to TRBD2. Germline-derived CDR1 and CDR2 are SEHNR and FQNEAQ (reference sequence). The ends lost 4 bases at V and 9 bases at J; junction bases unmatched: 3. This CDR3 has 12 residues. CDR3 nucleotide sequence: TGTGCCAGCAGCTCAGGACTAGTTGAGCAGTTCTTC. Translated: CASSSGLVEQFF.

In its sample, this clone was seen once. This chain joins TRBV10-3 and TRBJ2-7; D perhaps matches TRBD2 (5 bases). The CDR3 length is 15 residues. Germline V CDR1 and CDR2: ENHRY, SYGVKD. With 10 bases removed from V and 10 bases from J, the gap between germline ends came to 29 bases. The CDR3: CATFEGQHNTGDQYF. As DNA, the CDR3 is TGTGCCACCTTTGAGGGCCAGCATAACACCGGAGACCAGTACTTC.

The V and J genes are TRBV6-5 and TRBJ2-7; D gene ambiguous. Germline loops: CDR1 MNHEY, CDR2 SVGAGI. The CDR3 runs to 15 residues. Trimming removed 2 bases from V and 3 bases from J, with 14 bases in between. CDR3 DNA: TGTGCCAGCAGTTACGGACCCGGGTTGCACTACGAGCAGTACTTC. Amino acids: CASSYGPGLHYEQYF.

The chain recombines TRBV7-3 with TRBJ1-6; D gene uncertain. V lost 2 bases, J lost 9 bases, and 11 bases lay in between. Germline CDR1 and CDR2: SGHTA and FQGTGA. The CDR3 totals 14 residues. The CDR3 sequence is CASSLHGRRSPLHF. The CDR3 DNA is TGTGCCAGCAGCTTACACGGGCGACGTTCACCCCTCCACTTT.

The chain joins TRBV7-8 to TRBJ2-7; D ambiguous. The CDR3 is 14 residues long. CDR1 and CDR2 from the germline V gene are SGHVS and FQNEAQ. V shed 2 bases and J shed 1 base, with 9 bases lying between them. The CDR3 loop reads CASSLTAQSYEQYF. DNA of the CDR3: TGTGCCAGCAGCTTAACAGCCCAATCCTACGAGCAGTACTTC.

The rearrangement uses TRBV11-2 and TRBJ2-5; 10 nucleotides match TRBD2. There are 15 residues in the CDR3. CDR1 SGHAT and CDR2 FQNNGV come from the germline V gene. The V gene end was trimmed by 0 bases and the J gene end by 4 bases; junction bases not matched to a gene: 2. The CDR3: CASSLELAGGETQYF. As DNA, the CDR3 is TGTGCCAGCAGCTTAGAGTTAGCGGGGGGAGAGACCCAGTACTTC.

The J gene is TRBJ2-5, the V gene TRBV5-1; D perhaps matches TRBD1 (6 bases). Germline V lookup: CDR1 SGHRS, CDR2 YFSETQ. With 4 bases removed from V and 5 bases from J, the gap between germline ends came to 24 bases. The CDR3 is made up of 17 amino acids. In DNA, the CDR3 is TGCGCCAGCAGCGGGGGATCCTTCAGGACAGCTTTGGAGACCCAGTACTTC. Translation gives CASSGGSFRTALETQYF.

The CDR3 loop reads CASRAGGSYEQYF. The CDR3 DNA sequence: TGTGCCAGCAGGGCTGGGGGATCCTACGAGCAGTACTTC. The chain joins TRBV2 to TRBJ2-7; D may be TRBD1 or TRBD2 (5 bases each). This CDR3 region has 13 residues. The V and J ends lost 6 bases and 1 base respectively, with 10 bases between them. Germline CDR1 and CDR2: SNHLY and FYNNEI.

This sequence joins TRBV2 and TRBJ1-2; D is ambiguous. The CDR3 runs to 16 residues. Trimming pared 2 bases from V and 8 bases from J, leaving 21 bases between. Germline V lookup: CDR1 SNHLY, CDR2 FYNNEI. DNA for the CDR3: TGTGCCAGCAGTGAACTCGCCCGAGTGAACCATGGCGGCTACACCTTC. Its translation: CASSELARVNHGGYTF.

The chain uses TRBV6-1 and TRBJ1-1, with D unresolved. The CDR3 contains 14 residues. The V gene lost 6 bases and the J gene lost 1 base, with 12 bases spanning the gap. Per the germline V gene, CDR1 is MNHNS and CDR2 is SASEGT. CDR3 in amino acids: CASRAIAGNTEAFF. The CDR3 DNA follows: TGTGCCAGCAGGGCTATCGCAGGGAACACTGAAGCTTTCTTT.

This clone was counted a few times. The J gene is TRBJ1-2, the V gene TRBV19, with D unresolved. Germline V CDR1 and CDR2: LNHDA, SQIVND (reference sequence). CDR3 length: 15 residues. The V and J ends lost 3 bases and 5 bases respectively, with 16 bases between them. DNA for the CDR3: TGTGCCAGTAGTATTCGGCCATTGTGGACTTATGGCTACACCTTC. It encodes CASSIRPLWTYGYTF.

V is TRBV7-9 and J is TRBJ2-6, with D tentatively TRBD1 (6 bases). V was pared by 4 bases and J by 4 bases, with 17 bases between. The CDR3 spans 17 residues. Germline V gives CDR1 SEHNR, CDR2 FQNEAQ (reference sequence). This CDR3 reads CASSSRRAGAGANVLTF. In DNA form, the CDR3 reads TGTGCCAGCAGCTCCAGACGGGCAGGGGCCGGGGCCAACGTCCTGACTTTC.